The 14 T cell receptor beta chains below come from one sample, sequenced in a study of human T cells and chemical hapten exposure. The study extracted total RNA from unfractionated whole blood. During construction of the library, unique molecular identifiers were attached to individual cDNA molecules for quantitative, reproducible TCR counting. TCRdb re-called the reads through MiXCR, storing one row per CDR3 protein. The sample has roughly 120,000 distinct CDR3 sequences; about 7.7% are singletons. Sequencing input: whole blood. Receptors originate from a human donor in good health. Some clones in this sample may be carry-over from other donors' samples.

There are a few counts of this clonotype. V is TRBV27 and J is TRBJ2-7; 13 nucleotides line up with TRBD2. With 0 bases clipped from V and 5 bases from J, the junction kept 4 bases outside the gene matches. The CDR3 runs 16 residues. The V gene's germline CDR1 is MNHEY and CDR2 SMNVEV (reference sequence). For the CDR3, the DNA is TGTGCCAGCAGTTTATCACCCGGACTAGCGGGAGACGAGCAGTACTTC. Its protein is CASSLSPGLAGDEQYF.

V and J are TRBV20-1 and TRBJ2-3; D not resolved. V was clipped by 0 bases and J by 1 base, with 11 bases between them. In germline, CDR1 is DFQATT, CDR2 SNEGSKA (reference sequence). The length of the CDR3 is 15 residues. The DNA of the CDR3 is TGCAGTGCTAGAGATCGTATAGGCCGCACAGATACGCAGTATTTT. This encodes CSARDRIGRTDTQYF.

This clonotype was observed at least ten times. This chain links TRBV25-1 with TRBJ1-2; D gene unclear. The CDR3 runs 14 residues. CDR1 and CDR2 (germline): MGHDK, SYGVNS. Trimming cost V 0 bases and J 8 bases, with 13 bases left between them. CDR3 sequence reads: CASSEYEVRAGYTF. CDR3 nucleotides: TGTGCCAGCAGTGAATACGAGGTTCGGGCAGGCTACACCTTC.

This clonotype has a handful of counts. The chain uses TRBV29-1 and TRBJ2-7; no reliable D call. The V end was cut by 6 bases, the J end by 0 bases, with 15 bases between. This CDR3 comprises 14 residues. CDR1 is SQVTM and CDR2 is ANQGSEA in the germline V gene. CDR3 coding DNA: TGCAGCGTACGCAACGTATTATCCTCCTACGAGCAGTACTTC. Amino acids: CSVRNVLSSYEQYF.

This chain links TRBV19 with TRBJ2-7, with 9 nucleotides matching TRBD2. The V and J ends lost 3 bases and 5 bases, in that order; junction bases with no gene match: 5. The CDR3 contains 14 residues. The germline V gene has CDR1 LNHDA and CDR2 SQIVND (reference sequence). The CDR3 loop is CASSIASGTHEQYF. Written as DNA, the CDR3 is TGTGCCAGTAGTATTGCTAGCGGGACCCACGAGCAGTACTTC.

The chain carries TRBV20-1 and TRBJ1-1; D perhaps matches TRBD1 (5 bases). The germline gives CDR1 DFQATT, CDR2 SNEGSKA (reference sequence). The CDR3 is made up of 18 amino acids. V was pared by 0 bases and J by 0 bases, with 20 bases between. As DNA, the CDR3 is TGCAGTGCTAGAGATCCCCACCCCAACGCGGGGGTGAACACTGAAGCTTTCTTT. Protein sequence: CSARDPHPNAGVNTEAFF.

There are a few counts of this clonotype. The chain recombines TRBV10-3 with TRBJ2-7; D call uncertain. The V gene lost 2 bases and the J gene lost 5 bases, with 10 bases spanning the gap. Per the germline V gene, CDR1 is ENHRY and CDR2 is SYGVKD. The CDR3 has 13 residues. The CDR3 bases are TGTGCCATCAGTGAGGGGCAGTGGGACGAGCAGTACTTC. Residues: CAISEGQWDEQYF.

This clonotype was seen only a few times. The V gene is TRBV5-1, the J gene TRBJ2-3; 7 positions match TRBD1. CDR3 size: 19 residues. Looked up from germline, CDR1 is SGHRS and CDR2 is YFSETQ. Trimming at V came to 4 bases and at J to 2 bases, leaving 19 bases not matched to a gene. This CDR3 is CASSPEGAYRGSNTDTQYF. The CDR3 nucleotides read TGCGCCAGCAGCCCCGAGGGGGCCTACAGAGGATCTAACACAGATACGCAGTATTTT. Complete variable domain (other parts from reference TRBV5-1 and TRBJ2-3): KAGVTQTPRYLIKTRGQQVTLSCSPISGHRSVSWYQQTPGQGLQFLFEYFSETQRNKGNFPGRFSGRQFSNSRSEMNVSTLELGDSALYLCASSPEGAYRGSNTDTQYFGPGTRLTVL.

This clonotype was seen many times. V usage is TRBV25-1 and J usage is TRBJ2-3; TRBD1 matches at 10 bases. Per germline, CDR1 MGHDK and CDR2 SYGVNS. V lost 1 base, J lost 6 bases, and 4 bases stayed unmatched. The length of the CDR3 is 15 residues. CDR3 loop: CASSESGQGPDTQYF. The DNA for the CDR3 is TGTGCCAGCAGTGAATCGGGACAGGGGCCGGATACGCAGTATTTT.

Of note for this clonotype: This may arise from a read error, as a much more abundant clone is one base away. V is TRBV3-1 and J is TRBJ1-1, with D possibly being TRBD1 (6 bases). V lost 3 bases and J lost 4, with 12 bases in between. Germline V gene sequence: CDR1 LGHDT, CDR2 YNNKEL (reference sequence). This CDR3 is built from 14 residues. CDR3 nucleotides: TGTGCCAGCAGCCAGGGCGACAGGTCCACTGAAGCTTTCTTT. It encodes CASSQGDRSTEAFF.

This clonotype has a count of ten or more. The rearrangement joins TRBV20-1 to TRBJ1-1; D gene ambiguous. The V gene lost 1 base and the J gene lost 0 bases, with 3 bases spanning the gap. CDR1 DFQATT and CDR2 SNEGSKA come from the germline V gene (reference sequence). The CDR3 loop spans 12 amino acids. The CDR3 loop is CSARGLNTEAFF. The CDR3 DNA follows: TGCAGTGCTAGAGGCTTGAACACTGAAGCTTTCTTT.

CDR3 residues: CASSQGRQGNQPQHF. CDR3 in DNA: TGTGCCAGCAGCCAAGGGAGACAGGGGAATCAGCCCCAGCATTTT. This rearrangement joins TRBV16 to TRBJ1-5; 8 bases are a match to TRBD1. Germline CDR1 KGHSY, CDR2 FQNENV. The CDR3 consists of 15 residues. V shed 2 bases, J shed 4 bases, and the junction held 4 bases outside the gene matches.

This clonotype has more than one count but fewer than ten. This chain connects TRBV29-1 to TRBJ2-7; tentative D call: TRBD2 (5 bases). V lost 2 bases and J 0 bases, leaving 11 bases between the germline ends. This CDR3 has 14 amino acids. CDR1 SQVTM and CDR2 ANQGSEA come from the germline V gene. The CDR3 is CSVESGKSSYEQYF. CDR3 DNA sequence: TGCAGCGTTGAATCGGGGAAAAGCTCCTACGAGCAGTACTTC.

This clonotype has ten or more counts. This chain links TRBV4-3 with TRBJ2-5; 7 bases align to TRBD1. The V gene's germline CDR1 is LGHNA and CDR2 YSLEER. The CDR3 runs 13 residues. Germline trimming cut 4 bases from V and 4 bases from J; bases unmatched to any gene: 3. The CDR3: CASSLDRAETQYF. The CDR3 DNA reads TGCGCCAGCAGCCTTGACAGGGCAGAGACCCAGTACTTC.